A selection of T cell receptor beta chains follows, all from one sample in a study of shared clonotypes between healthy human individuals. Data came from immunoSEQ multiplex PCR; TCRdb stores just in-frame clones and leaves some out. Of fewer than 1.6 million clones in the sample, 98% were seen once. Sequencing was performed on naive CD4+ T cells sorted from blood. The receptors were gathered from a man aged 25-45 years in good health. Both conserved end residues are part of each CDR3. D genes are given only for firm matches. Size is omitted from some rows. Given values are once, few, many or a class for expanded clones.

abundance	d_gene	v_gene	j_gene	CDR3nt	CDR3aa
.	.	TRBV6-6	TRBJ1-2	TGTGCCAGCAGTTACCCTCGGACGGGCAGCTATGGCTACACCTTC	CASSYPRTGSYGYTF
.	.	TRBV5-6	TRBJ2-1	TGTGCCAGCAGCTCAGGGAGGCTCTTAGAGCAGTTCTTC	CASSSGRLLEQFF
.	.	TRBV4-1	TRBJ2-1	TGCGCCAGCAGCCAATTAATTGGCAATGAGCAGTTCTTC	CASSQLIGNEQFF
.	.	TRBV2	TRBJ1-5	TGTGCCAGCACCGATCGAGGGGGGCGGAATCAGCCCCAGCATTTT	CASTDRGGRNQPQHF
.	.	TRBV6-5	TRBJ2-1	TGTGCCAGCGGACCGACGTCCTACAATGAGCAGTTCTTC	CASGPTSYNEQFF
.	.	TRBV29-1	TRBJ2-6	TGCAGCGTTGTAGGGGGCTCTGGGGCCAACGTCCTGACTTTC	CSVVGGSGANVLTF
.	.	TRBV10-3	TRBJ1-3	TGTGCCATCAGCGGACAGCAGCCTGGAAACACCATATATTTT	CAISGQQPGNTIYF
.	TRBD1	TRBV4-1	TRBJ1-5	TGCGCCAGCAGCCCGGGACAGGGGGCGGCCCAGCCCCAGCATTTT	CASSPGQGAAQPQHF
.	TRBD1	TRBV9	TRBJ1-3	TGTGCCAGCAGCGCGGGACAGGGGGTCTCTGGAAACACCATATATTTT	CASSAGQGVSGNTIYF
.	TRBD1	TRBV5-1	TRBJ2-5	TGCGCCAGCAGCGCAACCGGGACAGGGCAAGAGACCCAGTACTTC	CASSATGTGQETQYF
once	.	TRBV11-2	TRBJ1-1	TGTGCCAGCGGTGTGTGGAACAGGCAGAACACTGAAGCTTTCTTT	CASGVWNRQNTEAFF
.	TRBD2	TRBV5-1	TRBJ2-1	TGCGCCAGCAATAGGCGGGAGGAGAGAAATGAGCAGTTCTTC	CASNRREERNEQFF
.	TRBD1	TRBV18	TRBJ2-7	TGTGCCAGCTCACCAGACAGGGTCTCCTACGAGCAGTACTTC	CASSPDRVSYEQYF
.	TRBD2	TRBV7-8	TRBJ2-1	TGTGCCAGCGACCGGGGGGGGATGTGGCACAATGAGCAGTTCTTC	CASDRGGMWHNEQFF
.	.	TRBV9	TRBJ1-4	TGTGCCAGCAGCGAGGCAGGGGTGCCTAATGAAAAACTGTTTTTT	CASSEAGVPNEKLFF
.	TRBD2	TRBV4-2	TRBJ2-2	TGTGCCAGCAGCCAAGTGACTAGCGGGAGCATCTCCGGGGAGCTGTTTTTT	CASSQVTSGSISGELFF
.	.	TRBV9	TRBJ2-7	TGTGCCAGCAGCGTAGTCGATAAGGGCTACGAGCAGTACTTC	CASSVVDKGYEQYF
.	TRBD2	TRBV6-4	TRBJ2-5	TGTGCCAGCAGTGACAGAAATCAAGGAGGTGCGGGAGGGAAAAGACGGGAGACCCAGTACTTC	CASSDRNQGGAGGKRRETQYF
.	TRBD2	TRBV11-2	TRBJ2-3	TGTGCCAGCAAAAACAAGCGGGAGGGGGATACGCAGTATTTT	CASKNKREGDTQYF
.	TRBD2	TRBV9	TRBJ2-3	TGTGCCAGCAGCCCCCTAGGTGAGAGCGGGAGTACAGATACGCAGTATTTT	CASSPLGESGSTDTQYF
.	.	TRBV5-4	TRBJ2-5	TGTGCCAGCAGCCCCGGGGAAGAGACCCAGTACTTC	CASSPGEETQYF
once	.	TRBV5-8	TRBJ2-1	TGTGCCAGCAGCCCCTCCCAGGTTCCCGGTGAGCAGTTCTTC	CASSPSQVPGEQFF
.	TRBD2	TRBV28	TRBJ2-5	TGTGCCAGCAGTCTAGGGACTAGCGAAGTTGGGTACTTC	CASSLGTSEVGYF
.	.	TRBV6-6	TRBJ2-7	TGTGCCAGCAGTTATACCGGGACCCTCAACGAGCAGTACTTC	CASSYTGTLNEQYF
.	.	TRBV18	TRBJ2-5	TGTGCCAGCACGAGGAATAGCCAAGAGACCCAGTACTTC	CASTRNSQETQYF
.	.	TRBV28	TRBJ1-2	TGTGCCAGCAGTCCCTGGGCGGGGCGTGGAGGCTACACCTTC	CASSPWAGRGGYTF
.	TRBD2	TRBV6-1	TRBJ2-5	TGTGCCAGCAGTTTCAGCGGGAGGGGAGAGACCCAGTACTTC	CASSFSGRGETQYF
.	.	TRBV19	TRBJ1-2	TGTGCCAGTAGTCGCCAGATTAGCACTACGGGAGGCTACACCTTC	CASSRQISTTGGYTF
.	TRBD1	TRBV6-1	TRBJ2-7	TGTGCCAGCACCCCCGGACAGGGTTCCTACGAGCAGTACTTC	CASTPGQGSYEQYF
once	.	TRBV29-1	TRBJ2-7	TGCAGCGTGGGGGGGCACGTCGGCTCCTACGAGCAGTACTTC	CSVGGHVGSYEQYF
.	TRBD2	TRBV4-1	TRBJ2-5	TGCGCCAGCAGCCAAGGGTTGGGAGGGAGGCCGAAGGAGACCCAGTACTTC	CASSQGLGGRPKETQYF
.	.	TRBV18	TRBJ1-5	TGTGCCAGCTCACCACGGGAGGGGCAGCCCCAGCATTTT	CASSPREGQPQHF
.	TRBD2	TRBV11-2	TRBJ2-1	TGTGCCAGCAATGTCGCGGGAGGTCGGTATGAGCAGTTCTTC	CASNVAGGRYEQFF
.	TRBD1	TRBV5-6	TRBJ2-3	TGTGCCAGCAGCTTAACAGACAGGGCTCGAGAAGATACGCAGTATTTT	CASSLTDRAREDTQYF
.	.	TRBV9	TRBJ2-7	TGTGCCAGCAGCCTCGGACAGTCCTCCTACGAGCAGTACTTC	CASSLGQSSYEQYF
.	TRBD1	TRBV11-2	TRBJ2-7	TGTGCCAGCAGCTTAGCGGGGGGACAGGGGAATTTTCCCTACGAGCAGTACTTC	CASSLAGGQGNFPYEQYF
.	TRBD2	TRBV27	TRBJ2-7	TGTGCCAGCAGCCTCCCGGGACTAGGAACCTACGAGCAGTACTTC	CASSLPGLGTYEQYF
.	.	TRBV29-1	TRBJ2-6	TGCAGCGTTTTAGGGGACATTATGGGTCCTGGGGCCAACGTCCTGACTTTC	CSVLGDIMGPGANVLTF
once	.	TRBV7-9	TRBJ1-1	TGTGCCAGCAGCTTAAGGGGAACAGGGTCGGATACTGAAGCTTTCTTT	CASSLRGTGSDTEAFF
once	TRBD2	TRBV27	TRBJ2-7	TGTGCCAGCAGTTTATCACAACTAGCGGGAGTTACCTACGAGCAGTACTTC	CASSLSQLAGVTYEQYF
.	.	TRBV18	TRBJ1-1	TGTGCCAGCTCACCACTGAGGGAAGGAGCTTTCTTT	CASSPLREGAFF
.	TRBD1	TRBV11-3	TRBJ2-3	TGTGCCAGCAGTCTCCAGGGGGCAGATACGCAGTATTTT	CASSLQGADTQYF
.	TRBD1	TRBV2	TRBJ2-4	TGTGCCAGCAGTGAACTACGGGGCAGGGGGCGCGGAGACATTCAGTACTTC	CASSELRGRGRGDIQYF
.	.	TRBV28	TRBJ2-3	TGTGCCAGCTCCTTAAGAACCCCCGATACGCAGTATTTT	CASSLRTPDTQYF
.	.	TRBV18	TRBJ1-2	TGTGCCAGCTCACCAAAACCAGATAACTATGGCTACACCTTC	CASSPKPDNYGYTF
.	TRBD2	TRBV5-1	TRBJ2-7	TGCGCCAGCAGCTCCCTTGGCGGGAGCTCCTACGAGCAGTACTTC	CASSSLGGSSYEQYF
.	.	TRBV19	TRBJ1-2	TGTGCCAGTAGTATTGATAAGAACTATGGCTACACCTTC	CASSIDKNYGYTF
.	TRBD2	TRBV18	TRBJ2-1	TGTGCCAGCTCGCCACTAGCGGGAGGGTTATCTGATGAGCAGTTCTTC	CASSPLAGGLSDEQFF
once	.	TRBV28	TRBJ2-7	TGTGCCAGCAGTTTGGTCCCGGGATCCTACGAGCAGTACTTC	CASSLVPGSYEQYF
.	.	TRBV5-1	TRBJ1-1	TGCGCCAGCAGCCTCCTTCAGGGGAGGATTACTGAAGCTTTCTTT	CASSLLQGRITEAFF
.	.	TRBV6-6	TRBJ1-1	TGTGCCAGCATGTGGACAAACACTGAAGCTTTCTTT	CASMWTNTEAFF
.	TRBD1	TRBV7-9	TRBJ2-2	TGTGCCAGCAGCCAATCCACAGGGGCGGTAACCGGGGAGCTGTTTTTT	CASSQSTGAVTGELFF
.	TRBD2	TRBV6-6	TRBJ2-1	TGTGCCAGCAGTTGGAGCGGGAGGGCCGGCAATGAGCAGTTCTTC	CASSWSGRAGNEQFF
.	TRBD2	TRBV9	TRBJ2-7	TGTGCCAGCAGCGTGACTAGCGCGAACTACGAGCAGTACTTC	CASSVTSANYEQYF
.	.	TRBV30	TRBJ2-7	TGTGCCTGGAGTGTGAAACAGGGTGCCGAGCAGTACTTC	CAWSVKQGAEQYF
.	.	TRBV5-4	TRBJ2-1	TGTGCCAGCAGCTTGGGGGGAGGCCAGAATGAGCAGTTCTTC	CASSLGGGQNEQFF